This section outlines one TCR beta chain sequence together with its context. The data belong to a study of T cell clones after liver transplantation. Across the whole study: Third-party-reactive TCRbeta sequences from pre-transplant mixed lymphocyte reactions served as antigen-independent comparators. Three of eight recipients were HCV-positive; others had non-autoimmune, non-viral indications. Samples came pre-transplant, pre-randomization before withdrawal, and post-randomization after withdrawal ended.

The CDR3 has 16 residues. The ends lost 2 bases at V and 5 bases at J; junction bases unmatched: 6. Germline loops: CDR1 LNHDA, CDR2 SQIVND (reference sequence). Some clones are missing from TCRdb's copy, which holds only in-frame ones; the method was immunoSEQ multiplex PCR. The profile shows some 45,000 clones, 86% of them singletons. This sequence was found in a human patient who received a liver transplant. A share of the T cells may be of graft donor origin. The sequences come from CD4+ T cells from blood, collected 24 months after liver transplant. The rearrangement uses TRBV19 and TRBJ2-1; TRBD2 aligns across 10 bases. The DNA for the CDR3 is TGTGCCAGTAGTATATCTAGCGGGAGTGCGGACAATGAGCAGTTCTTC. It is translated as CASSISSGSADNEQFF.